Here is one T cell receptor (beta chain) with its context. J lost 0 bases, V lost 2 bases, and 4 bases had no gene match. CDR1 and CDR2 from the germline V gene are MNHNS and SASEGT. This CDR3 has 16 residues. This record comes from a study of cytomegalovirus exposure and HLA in healthy donors. Primers for the PCR totalled 60 Vbeta and 13 Jbeta. Some clones are missing from TCRdb's copy, which holds only in-frame ones; the method was immunoSEQ multiplex PCR. The sample lists 180,000 or so clones, approximately 84% seen once, with roughly 2.7% in the top ten. Sequences were obtained from PBMCs. This sequence originates from a female donor in good health and CMV-seronegative. The V and J genes are TRBV6-1 and TRBJ2-1, with TRBD2 matching 7 bases. The CDR3 reads CASSEFGGSSYNEQFF. In nucleotides, the CDR3 is TGTGCCAGCAGTGAATTCGGGGGGAGCTCCTACAATGAGCAGTTCTTC.